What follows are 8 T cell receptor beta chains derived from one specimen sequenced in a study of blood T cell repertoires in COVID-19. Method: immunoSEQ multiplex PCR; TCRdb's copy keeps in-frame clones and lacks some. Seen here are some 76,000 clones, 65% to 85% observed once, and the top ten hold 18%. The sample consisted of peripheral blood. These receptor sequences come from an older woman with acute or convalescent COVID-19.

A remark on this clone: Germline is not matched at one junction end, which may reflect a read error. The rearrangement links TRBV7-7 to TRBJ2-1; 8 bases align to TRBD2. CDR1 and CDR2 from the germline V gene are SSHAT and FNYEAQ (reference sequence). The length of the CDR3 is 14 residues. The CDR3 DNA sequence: TGTGCTAGCAGCTTAGCGGGGCGCGGCAATGAGCAGTTCTTC. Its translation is CASSLAGRGNEQFF.

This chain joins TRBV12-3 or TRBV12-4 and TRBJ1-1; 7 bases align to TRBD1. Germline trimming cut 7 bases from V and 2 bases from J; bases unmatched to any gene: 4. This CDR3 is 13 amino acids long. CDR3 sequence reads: CASTYRGNTEAFF. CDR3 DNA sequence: TGTGCCAGCACCTACAGGGGAAACACTGAAGCTTTCTTT.

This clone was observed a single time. Here the CDR3 DNA reads TGTGCCAGCAGCTTGGAGACAGTACCAACCTACGAGCAGTACGTC. As protein: CASSLETVPTYEQYV. V usage is TRBV11-2 and J usage is TRBJ2-7, with a tentative D call TRBD1 (5 bases). CDR1 and CDR2 (germline): SGHAT, FQNNGV. The CDR3 is 15 amino acids. Trimming took off 3 bases at V and 2 bases at J, with 14 bases between the two ends.

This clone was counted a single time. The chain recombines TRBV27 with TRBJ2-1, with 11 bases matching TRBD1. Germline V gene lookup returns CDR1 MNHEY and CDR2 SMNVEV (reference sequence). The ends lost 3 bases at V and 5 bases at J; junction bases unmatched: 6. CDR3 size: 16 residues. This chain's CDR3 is CASSLFPGQGDNEQFF. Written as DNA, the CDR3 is TGTGCCAGCAGTTTGTTTCCGGGACAGGGGGACAATGAGCAGTTCTTC.

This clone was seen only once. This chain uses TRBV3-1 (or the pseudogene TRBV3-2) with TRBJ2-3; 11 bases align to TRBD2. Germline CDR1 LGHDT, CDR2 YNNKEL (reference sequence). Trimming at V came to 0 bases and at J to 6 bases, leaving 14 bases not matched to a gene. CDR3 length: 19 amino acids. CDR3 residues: CASSQEGLSGGALADTQYF. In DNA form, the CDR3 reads TGTGCCAGCAGCCAAGAGGGCCTTAGCGGGGGGGCCCTTGCGGATACGCAGTATTTT.

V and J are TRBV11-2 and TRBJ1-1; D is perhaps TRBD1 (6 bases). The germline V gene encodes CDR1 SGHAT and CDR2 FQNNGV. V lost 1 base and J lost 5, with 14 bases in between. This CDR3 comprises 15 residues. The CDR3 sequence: CASSLGKGGRTEAFF. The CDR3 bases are TGTGCCAGCAGCTTAGGGAAGGGGGGGCGGACTGAAGCTTTCTTT.

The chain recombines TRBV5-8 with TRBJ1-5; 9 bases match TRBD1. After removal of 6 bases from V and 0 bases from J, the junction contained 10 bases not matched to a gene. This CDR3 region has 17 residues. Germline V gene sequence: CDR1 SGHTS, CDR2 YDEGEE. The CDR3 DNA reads TGTGCCAGCACCCCCGGGACAGGGATGAATAGCAATCAGCCCCAGCATTTT. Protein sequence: CASTPGTGMNSNQPQHF.

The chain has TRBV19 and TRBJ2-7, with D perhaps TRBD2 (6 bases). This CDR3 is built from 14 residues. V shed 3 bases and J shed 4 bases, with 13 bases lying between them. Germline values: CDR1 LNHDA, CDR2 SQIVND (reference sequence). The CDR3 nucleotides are TGTGCCAGTAGTATTAATGCGGGACCTTACGAGCAGTACTTC. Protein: CASSINAGPYEQYF.